This T cell receptor (beta chain) was recorded in a study of blood T cell repertoires in COVID-19. As for the study in general: The samples span acute and convalescent COVID-19 from the United States, Italy and Spain. T cells, B-cell-depleted T cells, or PBMCs supplied cDNA or gDNA.

Generated by immunoSEQ multiplex PCR, the TCRdb table keeps only in-frame clones and is missing some. The sample lists around 57,000 clones, more than 65% occurring once. The V and J ends lost 7 bases and 1 base, in that order; junction bases with no gene match: 4. The CDR3 totals 16 residues. The germline gives CDR1 SGHRS, CDR2 YFSETQ. The chain couples TRBV5-1 to TRBJ2-3, with TRBD2 identical over 15 bases. Sequencing was done on a sample of peripheral blood. This receptor was identified in a woman in her seventies with acute or convalescent COVID-19. CDR3 bases: TGCGCCAGCGGACTAGCGGGGGGGCGGCGCACAGATACGCAGTATTTT. Residues: CASGLAGGRRTDTQYF.